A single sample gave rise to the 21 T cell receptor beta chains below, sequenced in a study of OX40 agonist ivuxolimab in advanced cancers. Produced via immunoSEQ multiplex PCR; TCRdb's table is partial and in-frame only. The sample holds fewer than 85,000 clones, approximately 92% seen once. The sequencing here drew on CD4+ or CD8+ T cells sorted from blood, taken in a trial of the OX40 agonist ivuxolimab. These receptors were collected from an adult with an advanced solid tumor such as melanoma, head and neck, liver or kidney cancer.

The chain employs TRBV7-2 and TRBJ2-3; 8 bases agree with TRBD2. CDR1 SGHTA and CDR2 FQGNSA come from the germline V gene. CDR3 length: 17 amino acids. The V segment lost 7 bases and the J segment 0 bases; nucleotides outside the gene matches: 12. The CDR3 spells CASTLGRGLGSTDTQYF. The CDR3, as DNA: TGTGCCAGCACCCTAGGGCGGGGACTAGGCAGCACAGATACGCAGTATTTT. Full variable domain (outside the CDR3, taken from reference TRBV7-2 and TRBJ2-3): GAGVSQSPSNKVTEKGKDVELRCDPISGHTALYWYRQSLGQGLEFLIYFQGNSAPDKSGLPSDRFSAERTGGSVSTLTIQRTQQEDSAVYLCASTLGRGLGSTDTQYFGPGTRLTVL.

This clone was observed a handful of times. The CDR3 protein is CASSKNRGNTEAFF. The CDR3 DNA follows: TGTGCCAGCAGTAAAAACAGGGGTAACACTGAAGCTTTCTTT. V gene TRBV27 combines with J gene TRBJ1-1; 7 bases line up with TRBD1. Germline V lookup: CDR1 MNHEY, CDR2 SMNVEV (reference sequence). The CDR3 extends over 14 amino acids. V shed 5 bases and J 2 bases; nucleotides not matched to a gene: 5.

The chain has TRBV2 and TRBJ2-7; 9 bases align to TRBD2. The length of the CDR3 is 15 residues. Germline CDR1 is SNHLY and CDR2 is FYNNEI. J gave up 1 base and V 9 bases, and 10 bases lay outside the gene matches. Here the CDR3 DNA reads TGTGCCAGTCTGTCGCGGGGGGGCCTATCCTACGAGCAGTACTTC. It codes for CASLSRGGLSYEQYF.

As DNA, the CDR3 is TGTGCCAGCAGCTTAGGCCCTACTAGTGGCTACACCTTC. This gives the protein CASSLGPTSGYTF. The chain recombines TRBV11-2 with TRBJ1-2, with D hard to call. Trimming took 1 base from V and 7 from J, leaving 10 bases between them. Germline values: CDR1 SGHAT, CDR2 FQNNGV. The CDR3 is 13 residues long.

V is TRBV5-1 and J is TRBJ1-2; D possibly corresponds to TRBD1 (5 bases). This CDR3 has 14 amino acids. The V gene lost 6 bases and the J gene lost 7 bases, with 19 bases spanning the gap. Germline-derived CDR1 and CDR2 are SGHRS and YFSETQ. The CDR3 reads CASTPDAQASGYTF. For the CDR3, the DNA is TGCGCCAGCACCCCAGATGCACAGGCGAGTGGCTACACCTTC. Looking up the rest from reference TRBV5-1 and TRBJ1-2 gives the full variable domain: KAGVTQTPRYLIKTRGQQVTLSCSPISGHRSVSWYQQTPGQGLQFLFEYFSETQRNKGNFPGRFSGRQFSNSRSEMNVSTLELGDSALYLCASTPDAQASGYTFGSGTRLTVV.

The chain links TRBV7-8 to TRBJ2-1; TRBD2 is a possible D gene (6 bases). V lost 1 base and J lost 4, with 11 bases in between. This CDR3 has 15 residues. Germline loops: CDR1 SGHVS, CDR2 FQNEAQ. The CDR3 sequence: CASSLGGSGYNEQFF. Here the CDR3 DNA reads TGTGCCAGCAGCTTAGGAGGGAGCGGGTACAATGAGCAGTTCTTC.

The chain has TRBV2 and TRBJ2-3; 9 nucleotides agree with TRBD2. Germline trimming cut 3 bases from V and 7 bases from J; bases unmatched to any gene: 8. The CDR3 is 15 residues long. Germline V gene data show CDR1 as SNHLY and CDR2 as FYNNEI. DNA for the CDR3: TGTGCCAGCAGTGAGCAGGGTAGCGGGAGAAATACGCAGTATTTT. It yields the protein CASSEQGSGRNTQYF.

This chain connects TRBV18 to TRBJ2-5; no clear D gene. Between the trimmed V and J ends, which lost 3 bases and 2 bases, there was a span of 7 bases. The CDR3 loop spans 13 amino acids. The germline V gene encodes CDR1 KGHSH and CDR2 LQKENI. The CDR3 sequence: CASSPNAQETQYF. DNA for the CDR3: TGTGCCAGCTCACCTAACGCGCAAGAGACCCAGTACTTC.

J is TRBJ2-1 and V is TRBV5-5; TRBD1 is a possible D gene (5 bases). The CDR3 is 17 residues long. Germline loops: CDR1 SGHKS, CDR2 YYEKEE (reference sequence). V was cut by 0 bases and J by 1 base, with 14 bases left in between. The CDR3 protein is CASSLVTDFFSYNEQFF. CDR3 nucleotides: TGTGCCAGCAGCTTGGTGACAGACTTTTTTTCCTACAATGAGCAGTTCTTC.

DNA of the CDR3: TGTGCCAGTAGTACAGGACGAGATGTTGGCTACACCTTC. Translated, it gives CASSTGRDVGYTF. The V and J genes are TRBV19 and TRBJ1-2, with D unresolved. Germline CDR1 is LNHDA and CDR2 is SQIVND (reference sequence). This CDR3 spans 13 amino acids. The ends were cut back, 4 bases at V and 7 bases at J, with 13 bases in the middle.

CDR3 in DNA: TGTGCCAGCAGCTTGGTTCTAGCGGGAGTCTACAATGAGCAGTTCTTC. Translating gives CASSLVLAGVYNEQFF. This chain connects TRBV5-8 to TRBJ2-1, with TRBD2 identical over 10 bases. This CDR3 has 16 residues. Germline values: CDR1 SGHTS, CDR2 YDEGEE. V trimming: 0 bases; J trimming: 3 bases; junction bases outside the gene matches: 3.

As DNA, the CDR3 is TGTGCCAGCAGATCCGGGACAGGGGAAACCGGGGAGCTGTTTTTT. Protein sequence: CASRSGTGETGELFF. The chain couples TRBV6-5 to TRBJ2-2, with 10 bases matching TRBD1. Trimming removed 6 bases from V and 5 bases from J; junction bases left unmatched: 6. In germline, CDR1 is MNHEY, CDR2 SVGAGI. The CDR3 contains 15 residues.

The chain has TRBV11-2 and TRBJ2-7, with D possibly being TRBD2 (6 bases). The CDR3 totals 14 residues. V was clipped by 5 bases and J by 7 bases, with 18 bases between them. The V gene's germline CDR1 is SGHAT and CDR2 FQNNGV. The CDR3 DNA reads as TGTGCCAGCAGCAACCTCCGGGACGCGGGGGAGCAGTACTTC. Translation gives CASSNLRDAGEQYF. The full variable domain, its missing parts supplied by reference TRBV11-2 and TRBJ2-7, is EAGVAQSPRYKIIEKRQSVAFWCNPISGHATLYWYQQILGQGPKLLIQFQNNGVVDDSQLPKDRFSAERLKGVDSTLKIQPAKLEDSAVYLCASSNLRDAGEQYFGPGTRLTVT.

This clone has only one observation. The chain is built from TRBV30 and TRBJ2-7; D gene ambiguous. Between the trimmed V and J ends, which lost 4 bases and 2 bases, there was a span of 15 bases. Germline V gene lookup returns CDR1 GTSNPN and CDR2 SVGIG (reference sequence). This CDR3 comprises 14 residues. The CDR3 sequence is CAWTRTTSTYEQYF. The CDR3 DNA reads TGTGCCTGGACCCGTACAACTTCCACCTACGAGCAGTACTTC.

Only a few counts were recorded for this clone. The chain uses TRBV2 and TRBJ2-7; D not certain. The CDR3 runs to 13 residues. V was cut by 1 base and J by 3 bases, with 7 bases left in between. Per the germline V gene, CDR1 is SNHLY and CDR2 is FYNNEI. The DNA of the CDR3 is TGTGCCAGCAGTGAAGAGGGATACTACGAGCAGTACTTC. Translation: CASSEEGYYEQYF.

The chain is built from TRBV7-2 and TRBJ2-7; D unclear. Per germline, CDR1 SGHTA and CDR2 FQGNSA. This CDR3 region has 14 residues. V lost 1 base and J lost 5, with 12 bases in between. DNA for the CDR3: TGTGCCAGCAGCTTAGTTCCTGAGGCCCACGAGCAGTACTTC. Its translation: CASSLVPEAHEQYF.

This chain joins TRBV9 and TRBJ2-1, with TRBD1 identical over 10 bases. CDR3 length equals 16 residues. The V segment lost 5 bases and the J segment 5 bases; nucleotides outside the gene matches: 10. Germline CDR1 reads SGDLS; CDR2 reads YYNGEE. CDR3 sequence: CASRRTGTGENNEQFF. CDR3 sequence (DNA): TGTGCCAGCAGGCGAACCGGGACAGGGGAGAACAATGAGCAGTTCTTC.

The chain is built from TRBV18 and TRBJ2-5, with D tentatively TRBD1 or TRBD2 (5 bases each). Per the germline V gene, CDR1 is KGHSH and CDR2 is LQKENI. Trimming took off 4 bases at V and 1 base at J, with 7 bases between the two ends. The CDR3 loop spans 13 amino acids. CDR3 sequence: CASSRDGQETQYF. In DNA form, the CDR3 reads TGTGCCAGCTCACGGGACGGCCAAGAGACCCAGTACTTC.

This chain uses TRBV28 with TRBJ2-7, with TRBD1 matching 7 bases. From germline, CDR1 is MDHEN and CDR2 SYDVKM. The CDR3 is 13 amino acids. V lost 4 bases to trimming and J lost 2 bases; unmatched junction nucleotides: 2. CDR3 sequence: CASSWDSPYEQYF. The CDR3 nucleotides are TGTGCCAGCAGTTGGGACAGCCCCTACGAGCAGTACTTC.

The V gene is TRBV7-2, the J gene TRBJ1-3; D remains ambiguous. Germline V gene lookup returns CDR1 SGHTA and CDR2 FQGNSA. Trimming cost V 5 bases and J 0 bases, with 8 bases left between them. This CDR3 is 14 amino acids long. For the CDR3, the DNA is TGTGCCAGCAGCGAGGCAGCCTCTGGAAACACCATATATTTT. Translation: CASSEAASGNTIYF.

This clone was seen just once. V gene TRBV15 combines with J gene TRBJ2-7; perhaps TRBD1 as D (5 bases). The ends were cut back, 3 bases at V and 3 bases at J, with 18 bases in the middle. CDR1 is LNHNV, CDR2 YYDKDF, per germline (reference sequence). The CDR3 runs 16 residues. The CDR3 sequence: CATSRGRRGSIYEQYF. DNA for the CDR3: TGTGCCACCAGCAGGGGAAGAAGGGGAAGTATCTACGAGCAGTACTTC.